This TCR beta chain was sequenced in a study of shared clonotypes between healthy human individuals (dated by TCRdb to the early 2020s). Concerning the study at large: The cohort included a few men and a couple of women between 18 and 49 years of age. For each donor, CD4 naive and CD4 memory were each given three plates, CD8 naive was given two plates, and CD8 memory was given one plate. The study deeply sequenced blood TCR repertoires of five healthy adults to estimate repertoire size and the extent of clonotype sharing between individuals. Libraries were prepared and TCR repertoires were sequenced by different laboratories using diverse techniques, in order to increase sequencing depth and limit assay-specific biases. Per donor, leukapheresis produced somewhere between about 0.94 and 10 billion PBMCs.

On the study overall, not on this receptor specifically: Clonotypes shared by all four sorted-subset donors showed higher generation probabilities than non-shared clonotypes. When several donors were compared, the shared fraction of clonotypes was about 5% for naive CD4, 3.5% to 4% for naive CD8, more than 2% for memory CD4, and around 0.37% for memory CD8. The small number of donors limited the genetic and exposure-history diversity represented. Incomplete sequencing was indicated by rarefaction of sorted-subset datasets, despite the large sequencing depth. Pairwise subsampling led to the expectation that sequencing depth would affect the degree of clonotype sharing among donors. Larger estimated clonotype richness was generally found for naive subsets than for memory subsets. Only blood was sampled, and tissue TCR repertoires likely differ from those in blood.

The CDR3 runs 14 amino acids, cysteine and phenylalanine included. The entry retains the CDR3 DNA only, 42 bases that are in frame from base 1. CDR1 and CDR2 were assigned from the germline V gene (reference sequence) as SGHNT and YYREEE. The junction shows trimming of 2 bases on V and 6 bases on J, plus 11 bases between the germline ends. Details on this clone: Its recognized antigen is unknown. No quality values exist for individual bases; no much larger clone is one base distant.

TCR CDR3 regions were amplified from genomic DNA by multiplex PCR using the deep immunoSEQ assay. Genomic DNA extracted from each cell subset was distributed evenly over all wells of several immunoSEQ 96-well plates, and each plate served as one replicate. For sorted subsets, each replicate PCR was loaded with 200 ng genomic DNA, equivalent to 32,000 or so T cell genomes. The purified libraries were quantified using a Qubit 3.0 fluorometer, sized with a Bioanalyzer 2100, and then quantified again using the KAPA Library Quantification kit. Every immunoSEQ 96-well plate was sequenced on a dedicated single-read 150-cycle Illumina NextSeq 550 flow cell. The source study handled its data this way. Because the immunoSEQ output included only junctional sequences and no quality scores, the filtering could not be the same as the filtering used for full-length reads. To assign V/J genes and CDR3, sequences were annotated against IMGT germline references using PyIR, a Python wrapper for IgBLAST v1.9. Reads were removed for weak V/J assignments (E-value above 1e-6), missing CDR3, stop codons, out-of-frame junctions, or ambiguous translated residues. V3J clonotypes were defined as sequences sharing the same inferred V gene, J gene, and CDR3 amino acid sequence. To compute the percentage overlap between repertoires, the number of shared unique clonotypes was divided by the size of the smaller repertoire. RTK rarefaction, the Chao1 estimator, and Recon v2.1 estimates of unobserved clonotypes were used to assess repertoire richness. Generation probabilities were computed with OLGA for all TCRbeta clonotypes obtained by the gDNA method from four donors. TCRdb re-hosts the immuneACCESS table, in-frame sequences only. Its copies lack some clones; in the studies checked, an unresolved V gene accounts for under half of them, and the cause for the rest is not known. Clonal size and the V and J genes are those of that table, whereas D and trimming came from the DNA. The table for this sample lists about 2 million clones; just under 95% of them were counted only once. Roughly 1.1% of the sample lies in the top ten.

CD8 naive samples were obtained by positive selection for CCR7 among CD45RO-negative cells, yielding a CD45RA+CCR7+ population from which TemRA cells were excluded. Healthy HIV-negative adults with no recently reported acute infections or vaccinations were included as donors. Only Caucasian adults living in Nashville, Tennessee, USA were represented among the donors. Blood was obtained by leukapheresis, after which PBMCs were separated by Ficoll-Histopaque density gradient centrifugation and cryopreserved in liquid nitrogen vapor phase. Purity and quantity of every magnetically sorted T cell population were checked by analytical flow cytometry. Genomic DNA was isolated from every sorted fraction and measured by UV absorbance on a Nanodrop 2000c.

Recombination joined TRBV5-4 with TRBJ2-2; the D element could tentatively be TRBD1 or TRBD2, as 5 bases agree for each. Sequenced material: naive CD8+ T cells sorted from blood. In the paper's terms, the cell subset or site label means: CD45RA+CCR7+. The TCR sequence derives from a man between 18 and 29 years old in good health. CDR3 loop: CASSFSGTPGELFF. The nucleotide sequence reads TGTGCCAGCAGCTTCTCGGGGACGCCCGGGGAGCTGTTTTTT.